This TCR beta chain was observed in a study of CD8 T cells in Susac syndrome. FACS was used to enrich TEMRA cells, whereas the CD8+ and CD4+ T cells were obtained by negative isolation. Trimming left V 0 bases short and J 6 bases short, with 21 bases between. Germline CDR1 SGHDN, CDR2 FVKESK. The CDR3 consists of 18 residues. Random hexamers served to reverse transcribe about 0.5 to 1 ug RNA. MiXCR was run by TCRdb on the immunoSEQ multiplex PCR reads, yielding one entry per CDR3 protein. The repertoire consists of some 160,000 distinct CDR3 sequences, with 85% to 95% occurring once and the leading ten covering about 0.16%.

The chain recombines TRBV14 with TRBJ2-1; D might be TRBD2 (5 bases). The material sequenced was CD8+ T cells from PBMCs. The sequence came from a human donor with multiple sclerosis. The CDR3 region has the DNA TGTGCCAGCAGCCAAGATTTCAGAGTGTCCCCCGCGGGCAATGAGCAGTTCTTC. Translating gives CASSQDFRVSPAGNEQFF.